The 16 T cell receptor beta chains given below trace back to one sample, sequenced in a study of cytotoxic CD8 clonotypes in ibrutinib-treated CLL. Using immunoSEQ multiplex PCR, the repertoire was profiled, and TCRdb retains in-frame clones only, with some absent. The sample comprises 150,000 or so clones, 70% to 85% of which are singletons, and roughly 2% rests with the top ten. The specimen was PBMCs, collected after 12 months of ibrutinib treatment. The receptors derive from a human donor with chronic lymphocytic leukemia.

This chain joins TRBV27 and TRBJ2-3; 8 nucleotides line up with TRBD1. CDR1 and CDR2 (germline): MNHEY, SMNVEV (reference sequence). J was trimmed by 1 base and V by 5 bases; bases with no gene match: 5. This CDR3 spans 15 amino acids. CDR3 residues: CASSPRGLGTDTQYF. The CDR3 nucleotides read TGTGCCAGCAGTCCCAGGGGGCTTGGCACAGATACGCAGTATTTT.

This chain connects TRBV5-1 to TRBJ2-2; D might be TRBD2 (5 bases). The CDR3 spans 14 residues. Trimming cost V 6 bases and J 6 bases, with 15 bases left between them. Per germline, CDR1 SGHRS and CDR2 YFSETQ. In DNA, the CDR3 is TGCGCCAGCACGGACTCAAACCTCGCCGGGGAGCTGTTTTTT. It encodes CASTDSNLAGELFF.

This clone was detected only a few times. The rearrangement links TRBV18 to TRBJ1-2; 8 bases line up with TRBD1. Trimming removed 6 bases from V and 8 bases from J; junction bases left unmatched: 14. In germline, CDR1 is KGHSH, CDR2 LQKENI. The CDR3 is made up of 15 amino acids. CDR3 in amino acids: CASSLDSGQGFGYTF. The DNA for the CDR3 is TGTGCCAGCTCCCTAGATAGCGGACAGGGATTCGGCTACACCTTC. Full variable domain (missing parts from reference TRBV18 and TRBJ1-2): NAGVMQNPRHLVRRRGQEARLRCSPMKGHSHVYWYRQLPEEGLKFMVYLQKENIIDESGMPKERFSAEFPKEGPSILRIQQVVRGDSAAYFCASSLDSGQGFGYTFGSGTRLTVV.

J is TRBJ2-3 and V is TRBV19; possibly TRBD1 for D (6 bases). The germline gives CDR1 LNHDA, CDR2 SQIVND (reference sequence). Trimming shortened V by 7 bases and J by 5 bases, and 16 bases separated the two germline ends. The CDR3 length is 14 residues. DNA for the CDR3: TGTGCCAGTAACCCTCGTCAGGGGAAAGATACGCAGTATTTT. It codes for CASNPRQGKDTQYF.

This clone was seen just once. The genes are TRBV18 and TRBJ2-1; no clear D gene. The CDR3 spans 17 residues. Between the trimmed V and J ends, which lost 4 bases and 5 bases, there was a span of 21 bases. Per germline, CDR1 KGHSH and CDR2 LQKENI. Here the CDR3 reads CASSLQLPTPLHNEQFF. The CDR3, as DNA: TGTGCCAGCTCACTACAGCTACCGACACCTCTTCACAATGAGCAGTTCTTC.

This sequence joins TRBV29-1 and TRBJ1-2, with TRBD1 identical over 8 bases. Germline assignment: CDR1 SQVTM and CDR2 ANQGSEA. With V trimmed by 4 bases and J by 0 bases, 7 bases remained unmatched. This CDR3 spans 15 amino acids. CDR3 nucleotide sequence: TGCAGCGTTGGGACAGGGAGAATAACTAACTATGGCTACACCTTC. Its protein product is CSVGTGRITNYGYTF.

The CDR3 DNA is TGTGCCATCAGTGACCGACAGGGGGTTATTACCTCCTACAATGAGCAGTTCTTC. This sequence encodes CAISDRQGVITSYNEQFF. V is TRBV10-3 and J is TRBJ2-1, with 9 bases aligning to TRBD1. V lost 3 bases and J lost 0; bases outside the gene matches: 9. The CDR3 spans 18 residues. Germline V lookup: CDR1 ENHRY, CDR2 SYGVKD.

CDR3 in amino acids: CASIPLGPGGAGELFF. The CDR3 DNA is TGTGCCAGCATTCCCCTCGGTCCCGGGGGTGCCGGGGAGCTGTTTTTT. V usage is TRBV7-9 and J usage is TRBJ2-2, with D tentatively TRBD2 (6 bases). Trimming took off 7 bases at V and 6 bases at J, with 21 bases between the two ends. From germline, CDR1 is SEHNR and CDR2 FQNEAQ (reference sequence). The CDR3 totals 16 residues.

This clone has more than one count but fewer than ten. This chain uses TRBV4-3 with TRBJ1-2; a possible D gene is TRBD1 (6 bases). Trimming removed 4 bases at V and 8 bases at J, with 20 bases between. CDR3 length equals 15 residues. Germline values: CDR1 LGHNA, CDR2 YSLEER. The CDR3 region is CASSPEPQGGRGYTF. The CDR3 DNA sequence: TGCGCCAGCAGCCCAGAGCCACAGGGAGGTAGAGGCTACACCTTC.

The rearrangement links TRBV7-9 to TRBJ2-5, with TRBD2 identical over 8 bases. This CDR3 has 16 residues. Germline assignment: CDR1 SEHNR and CDR2 FQNEAQ (reference sequence). V was clipped by 3 bases and J by 2 bases; unmatched bases: 8. CDR3 bases: TGTGCCAGCAGCTTGTGGCGGGGGGTTGATCAAGAGACCCAGTACTTC. As protein: CASSLWRGVDQETQYF. Filled out from reference TRBV7-9 and TRBJ2-5, the complete variable domain reads DTGVSQNPRHKITKRGQNVTFRCDPISEHNRLYWYRQTLGQGPEFLTYFQNEAQLEKSRLLSDRFSAERPKGSFSTLEIQRTEQGDSAMYLCASSLWRGVDQETQYFGPGTRLLVL.

The rearrangement links TRBV7-3 to TRBJ1-6; weak D call: TRBD1 (5 bases). The V and J ends lost 4 bases and 10 bases respectively, with 17 bases between them. This CDR3 comprises 15 residues. Germline V gene sequence: CDR1 SGHTA, CDR2 FQGTGA. CDR3 residues: CASSSGRFGVSPLHF. CDR3 DNA sequence: TGTGCCAGCAGCTCGGGACGATTTGGGGTCTCACCCCTCCACTTT.

The chain joins TRBV2 to TRBJ1-2; D possibly corresponds to TRBD1 (6 bases). Trimming left V 6 bases short and J 0 bases short, with 14 bases between. This CDR3 is 15 amino acids long. Germline values: CDR1 SNHLY, CDR2 FYNNEI. Here the CDR3 DNA reads TGTGCCAGCAGCGCTACAGGGCTTACTAACTATGGCTACACCTTC. This sequence encodes CASSATGLTNYGYTF. Drawing the rest from reference TRBV2 and TRBJ1-2, the complete variable domain is EPEVTQTPSHQVTQMGQEVILRCVPISNHLYFYWYRQILGQKVEFLVSFYNNEISEKSEIFDDQFSVERPDGSNFTLKIRSTKLEDSAMYFCASSATGLTNYGYTFGSGTRLTVV.

The chain has TRBV15 and TRBJ2-5; TRBD1 aligns across 10 bases. Unmatched junction bases numbered 15, after V lost 1 base and J lost 1 base. Germline V gene sequence: CDR1 LNHNV, CDR2 YYDKDF (reference sequence). The CDR3 is 20 amino acids. Here the CDR3 DNA reads TGTGCCACCAGCAGAGTTCCGACAGGGGGCCTAGCGGGCCTCCAAGAGACCCAGTACTTC. Protein: CATSRVPTGGLAGLQETQYF.

The rearrangement links TRBV28 to TRBJ2-3; D may be TRBD1 (5 bases). Germline CDR1 is MDHEN and CDR2 is SYDVKM. The CDR3 runs 14 residues. Trimming cost V 6 bases and J 4 bases, with 14 bases left between them. CDR3 protein: CASSHGQLADTQYF. CDR3 in DNA: TGTGCCAGCAGCCACGGACAATTGGCAGATACGCAGTATTTT.

The chain couples TRBV15 to TRBJ2-1, with 16 bases matching TRBD2. The length of the CDR3 is 15 residues. Germline V gives CDR1 LNHNV, CDR2 YYDKDF (reference sequence). The J segment lost 4 bases and the V segment lost 8 bases, leaving 2 bases of the junction unmatched. The CDR3: CATRGLAGGYNEQFF. The CDR3 DNA reads TGTGCCACCCGGGGACTAGCGGGGGGGTACAATGAGCAGTTCTTC. Complete variable domain (other parts from reference TRBV15 and TRBJ2-1): DAMVIQNPRYQVTQFGKPVTLSCSQTLNHNVMYWYQQKSSQAPKLLFHYYDKDFNNEADTPDNFQSRRPNTSFCFLDIRSPGLGDTAMYLCATRGLAGGYNEQFFGPGTRLTVL.

The chain recombines TRBV4-1 with TRBJ2-3; D call uncertain. The CDR3 length is 14 residues. Trimming took off 4 bases at V and 0 bases at J, with 8 bases between the two ends. Per germline, CDR1 MGHRA and CDR2 YSYEKL. The CDR3 region has the DNA TGCGCCAGCAGCCTTAGCCCTAGCACAGATACGCAGTATTTT. Translation gives CASSLSPSTDTQYF.